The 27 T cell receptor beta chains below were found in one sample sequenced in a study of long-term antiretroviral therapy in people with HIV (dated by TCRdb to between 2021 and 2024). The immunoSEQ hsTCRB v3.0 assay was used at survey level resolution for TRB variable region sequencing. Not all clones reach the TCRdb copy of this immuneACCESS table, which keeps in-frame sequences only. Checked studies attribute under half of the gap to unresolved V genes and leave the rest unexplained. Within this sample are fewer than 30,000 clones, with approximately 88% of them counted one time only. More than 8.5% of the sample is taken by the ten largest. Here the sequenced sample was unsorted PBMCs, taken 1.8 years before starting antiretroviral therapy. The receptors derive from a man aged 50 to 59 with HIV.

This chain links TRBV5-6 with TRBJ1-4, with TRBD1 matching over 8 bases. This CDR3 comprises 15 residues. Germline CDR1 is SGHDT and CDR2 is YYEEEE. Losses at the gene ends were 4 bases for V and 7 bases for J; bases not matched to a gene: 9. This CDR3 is CASSKGQGGSEKLFF. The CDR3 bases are TGTGCCAGCAGCAAAGGACAGGGCGGGAGTGAAAAACTGTTTTTT. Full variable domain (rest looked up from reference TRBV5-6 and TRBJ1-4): DAGVTQSPTHLIKTRGQQVTLRCSPKSGHDTVSWYQQALGQGPQFIFQYYEEEERQRGNFPDRFSGHQFPNYSSELNVNALLLGDSALYLCASSKGQGGSEKLFFGSGTQLSVL.

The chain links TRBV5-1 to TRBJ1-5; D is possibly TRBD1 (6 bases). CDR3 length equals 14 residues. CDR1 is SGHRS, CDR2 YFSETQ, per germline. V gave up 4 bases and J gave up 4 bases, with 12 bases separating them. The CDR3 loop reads CASSPQGHNQPQHF. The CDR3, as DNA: TGCGCCAGCAGCCCTCAGGGGCATAATCAGCCCCAGCATTTT.

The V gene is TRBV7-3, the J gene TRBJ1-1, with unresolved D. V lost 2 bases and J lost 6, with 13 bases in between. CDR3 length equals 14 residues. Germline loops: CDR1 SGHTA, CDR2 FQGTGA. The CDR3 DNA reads TGTGCCAGCAGCTTATTAGCCAACCAGGCTGAAGCTTTCTTT. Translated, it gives CASSLLANQAEAFF.

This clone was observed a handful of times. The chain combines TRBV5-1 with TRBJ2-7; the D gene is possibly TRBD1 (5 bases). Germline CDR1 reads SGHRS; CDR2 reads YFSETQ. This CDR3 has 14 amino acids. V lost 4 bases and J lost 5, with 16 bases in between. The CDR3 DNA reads TGCGCCAGCAGCATTGGGGCCGTTTCAAACGAGCAGTACTTC. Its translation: CASSIGAVSNEQYF.

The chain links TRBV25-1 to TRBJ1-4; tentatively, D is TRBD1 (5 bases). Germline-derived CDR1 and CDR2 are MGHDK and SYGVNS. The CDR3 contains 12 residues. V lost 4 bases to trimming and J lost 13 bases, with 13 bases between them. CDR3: CASSVAGLGLFF. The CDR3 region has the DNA TGTGCCAGCAGTGTAGCGGGGCTCGGACTGTTTTTT.

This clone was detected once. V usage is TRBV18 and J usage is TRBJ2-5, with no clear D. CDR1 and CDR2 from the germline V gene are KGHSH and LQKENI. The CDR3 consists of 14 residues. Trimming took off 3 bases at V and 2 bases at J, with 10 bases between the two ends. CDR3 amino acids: CASSPDGNQETQYF. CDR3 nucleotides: TGTGCCAGCTCACCGGACGGAAATCAAGAGACCCAGTACTTC.

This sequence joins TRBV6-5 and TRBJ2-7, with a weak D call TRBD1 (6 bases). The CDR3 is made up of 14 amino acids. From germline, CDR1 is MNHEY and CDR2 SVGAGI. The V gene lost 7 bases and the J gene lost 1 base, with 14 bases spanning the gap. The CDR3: CASTPLQGSYEQYF. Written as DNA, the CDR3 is TGTGCCAGCACTCCCCTACAGGGTTCCTACGAGCAGTACTTC.

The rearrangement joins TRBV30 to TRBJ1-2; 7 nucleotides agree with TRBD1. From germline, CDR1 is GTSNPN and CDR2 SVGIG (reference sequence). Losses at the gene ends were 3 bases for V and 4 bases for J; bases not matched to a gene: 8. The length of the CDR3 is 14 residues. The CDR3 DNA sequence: TGTGCCTGGAGGTCCCCCGGGACAGTCTATGGCTACACCTTC. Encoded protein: CAWRSPGTVYGYTF.

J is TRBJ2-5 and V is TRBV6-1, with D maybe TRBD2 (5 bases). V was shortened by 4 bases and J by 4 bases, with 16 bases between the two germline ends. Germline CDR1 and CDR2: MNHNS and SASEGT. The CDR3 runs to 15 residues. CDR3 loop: CASSGRGKGRETQYF. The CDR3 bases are TGTGCCAGCAGTGGCCGGGGTAAGGGAAGAGAGACCCAGTACTTC.

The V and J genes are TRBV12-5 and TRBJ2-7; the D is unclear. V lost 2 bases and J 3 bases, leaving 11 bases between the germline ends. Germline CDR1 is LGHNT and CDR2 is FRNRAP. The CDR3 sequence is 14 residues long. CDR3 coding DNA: TGTGCTAGTGGTTTGCCGAAGATGCACTACGAGCAGTACTTC. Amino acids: CASGLPKMHYEQYF. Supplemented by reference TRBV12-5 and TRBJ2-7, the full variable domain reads DARVTQTPRHKVTEMGQEVTMRCQPILGHNTVFWYRQTMMQGLELLAYFRNRAPLDDSGMPKDRFSAEMPDATLATLKIQPSEPRDSAVYFCASGLPKMHYEQYFGPGTRLTVT.

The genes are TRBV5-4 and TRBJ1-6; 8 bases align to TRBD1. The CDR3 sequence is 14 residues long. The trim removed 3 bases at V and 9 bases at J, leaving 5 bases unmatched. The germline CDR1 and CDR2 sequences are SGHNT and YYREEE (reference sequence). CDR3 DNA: TGTGCCAGCAGCTCGGCAGGGGGCGGTTCACCCCTCCACTTT. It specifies CASSSAGGGSPLHF.

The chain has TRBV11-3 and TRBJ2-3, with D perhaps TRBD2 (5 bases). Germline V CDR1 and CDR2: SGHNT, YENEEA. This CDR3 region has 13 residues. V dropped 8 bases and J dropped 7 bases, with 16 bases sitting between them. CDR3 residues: CASRGRVSHTQYF. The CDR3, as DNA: TGTGCCAGCCGCGGGCGAGTCTCTCATACGCAGTATTTT.

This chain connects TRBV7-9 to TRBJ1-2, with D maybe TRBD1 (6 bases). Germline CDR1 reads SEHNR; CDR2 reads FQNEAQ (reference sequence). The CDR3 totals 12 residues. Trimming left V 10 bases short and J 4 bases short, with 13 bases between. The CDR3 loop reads CAIQRTVYGYTF. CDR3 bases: TGTGCCATCCAGCGGACAGTCTATGGCTACACCTTC.

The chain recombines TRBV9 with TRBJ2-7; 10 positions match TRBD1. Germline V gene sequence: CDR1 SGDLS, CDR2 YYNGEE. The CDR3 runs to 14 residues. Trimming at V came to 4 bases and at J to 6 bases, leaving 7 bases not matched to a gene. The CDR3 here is CASSSRDRGGEQYF. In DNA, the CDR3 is TGTGCCAGCAGCTCCCGGGACAGGGGCGGCGAGCAGTACTTC.

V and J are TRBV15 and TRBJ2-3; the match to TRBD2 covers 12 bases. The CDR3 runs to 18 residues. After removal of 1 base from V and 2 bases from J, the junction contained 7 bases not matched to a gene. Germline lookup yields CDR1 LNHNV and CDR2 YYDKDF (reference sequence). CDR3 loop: CATSRVPASGRATDTQYF. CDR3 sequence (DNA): TGTGCCACCAGCAGAGTTCCCGCTAGCGGGAGGGCCACAGATACGCAGTATTTT.

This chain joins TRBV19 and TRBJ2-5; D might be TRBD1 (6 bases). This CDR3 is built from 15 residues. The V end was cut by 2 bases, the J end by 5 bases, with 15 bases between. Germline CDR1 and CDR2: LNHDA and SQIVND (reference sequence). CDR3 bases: TGTGCCAGTAGTATAAGAGGGTCGCAGGGGGAGACCCAGTACTTC. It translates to CASSIRGSQGETQYF. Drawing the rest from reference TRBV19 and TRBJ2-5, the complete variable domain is DGGITQSPKYLFRKEGQNVTLSCEQNLNHDAMYWYRQDPGQGLRLIYYSQIVNDFQKGDIAEGYSVSREKKESFPLTVTSAQKNPTAFYLCASSIRGSQGETQYFGPGTRLLVL.

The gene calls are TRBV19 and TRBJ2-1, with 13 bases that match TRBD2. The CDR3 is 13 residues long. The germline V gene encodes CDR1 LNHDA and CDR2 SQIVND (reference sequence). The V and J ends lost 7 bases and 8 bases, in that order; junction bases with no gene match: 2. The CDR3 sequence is CASNGLAGDEQFF. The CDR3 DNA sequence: TGTGCCAGTAACGGACTAGCGGGAGATGAGCAGTTCTTC.

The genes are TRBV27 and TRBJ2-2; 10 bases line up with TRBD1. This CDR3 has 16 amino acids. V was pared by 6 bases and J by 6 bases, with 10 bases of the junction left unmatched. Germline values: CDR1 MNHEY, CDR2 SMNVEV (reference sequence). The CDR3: CASSPDRGRLAGELFF. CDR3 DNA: TGTGCCAGCAGCCCCGACAGGGGGCGTTTGGCCGGGGAGCTGTTTTTT.

This CDR3 is CASSQGLVYAANEKLFF. CDR3 sequence (DNA): TGCGCCAGCAGCCAAGGGTTGGTCTACGCGGCTAATGAAAAACTGTTTTTT. The rearrangement uses TRBV4-3 and TRBJ1-4, with unresolved D. The CDR3 has 17 residues. Deletions cut 1 base from V and 3 bases from J, with 15 bases between. Germline CDR1 LGHNA, CDR2 YSLEER.

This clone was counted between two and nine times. CDR3 bases: TGTGCCAGCAGTTACTCGGGCAGCTCTGGAAACACCATATATTTT. Its protein is CASSYSGSSGNTIYF. The chain links TRBV6-6 to TRBJ1-3; D gene unclear. The CDR3 runs to 15 residues. The ends were cut back, 0 bases at V and 0 bases at J, with 6 bases in the middle. The germline V gene has CDR1 MNHNY and CDR2 SVGAGI (reference sequence).

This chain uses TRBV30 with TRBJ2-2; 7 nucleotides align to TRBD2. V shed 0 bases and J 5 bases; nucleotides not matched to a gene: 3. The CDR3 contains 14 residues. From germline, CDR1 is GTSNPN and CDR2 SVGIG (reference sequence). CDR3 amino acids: CAWSVKGGTGELFF. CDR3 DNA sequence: TGTGCCTGGAGTGTAAAGGGAGGGACCGGGGAGCTGTTTTTT.

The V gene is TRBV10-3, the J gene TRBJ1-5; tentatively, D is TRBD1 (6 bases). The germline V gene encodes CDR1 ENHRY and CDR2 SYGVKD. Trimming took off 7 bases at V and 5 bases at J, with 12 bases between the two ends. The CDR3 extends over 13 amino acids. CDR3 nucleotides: TGTGCCATCACTCCAGGGGAACATCAGCCCCAGCATTTT. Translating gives CAITPGEHQPQHF.

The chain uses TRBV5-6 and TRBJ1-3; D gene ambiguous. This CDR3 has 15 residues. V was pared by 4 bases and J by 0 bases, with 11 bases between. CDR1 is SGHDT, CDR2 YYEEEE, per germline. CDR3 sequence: CASSHYQVSGNTIYF. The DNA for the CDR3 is TGTGCCAGCAGCCATTACCAGGTCTCTGGAAACACCATATATTTT. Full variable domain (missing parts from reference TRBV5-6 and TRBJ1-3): DAGVTQSPTHLIKTRGQQVTLRCSPKSGHDTVSWYQQALGQGPQFIFQYYEEEERQRGNFPDRFSGHQFPNYSSELNVNALLLGDSALYLCASSHYQVSGNTIYFGEGSWLTVV.

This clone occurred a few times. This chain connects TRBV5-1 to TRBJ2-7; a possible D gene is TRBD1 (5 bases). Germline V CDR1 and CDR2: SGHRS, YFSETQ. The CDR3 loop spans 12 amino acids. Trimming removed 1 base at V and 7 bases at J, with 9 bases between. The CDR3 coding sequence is TGCGCCAGCAGCTTGTCCAGGGTTGAGCAGTACTTC. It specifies CASSLSRVEQYF.

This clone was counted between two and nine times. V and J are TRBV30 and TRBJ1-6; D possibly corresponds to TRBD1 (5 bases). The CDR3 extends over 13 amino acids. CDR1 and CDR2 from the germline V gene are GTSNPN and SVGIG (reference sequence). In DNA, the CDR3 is TGTGCTATGGACCCGGCAGGGACTTCACCCCTCCACTTT. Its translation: CAMDPAGTSPLHF.

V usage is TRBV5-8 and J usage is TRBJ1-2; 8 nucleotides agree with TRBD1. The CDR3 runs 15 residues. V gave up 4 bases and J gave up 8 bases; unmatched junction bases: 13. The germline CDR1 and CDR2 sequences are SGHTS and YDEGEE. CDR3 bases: TGTGCCAGCAGCCTGTGGACAGGGTCAAGTGCGGGCTACACCTTC. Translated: CASSLWTGSSAGYTF.

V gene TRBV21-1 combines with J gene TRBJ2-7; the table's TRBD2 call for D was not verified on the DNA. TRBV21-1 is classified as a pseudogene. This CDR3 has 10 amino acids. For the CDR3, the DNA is TGTGCCAGCAGTTCTTCCGAGCAGTACTTC. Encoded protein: CASSSSEQYF.